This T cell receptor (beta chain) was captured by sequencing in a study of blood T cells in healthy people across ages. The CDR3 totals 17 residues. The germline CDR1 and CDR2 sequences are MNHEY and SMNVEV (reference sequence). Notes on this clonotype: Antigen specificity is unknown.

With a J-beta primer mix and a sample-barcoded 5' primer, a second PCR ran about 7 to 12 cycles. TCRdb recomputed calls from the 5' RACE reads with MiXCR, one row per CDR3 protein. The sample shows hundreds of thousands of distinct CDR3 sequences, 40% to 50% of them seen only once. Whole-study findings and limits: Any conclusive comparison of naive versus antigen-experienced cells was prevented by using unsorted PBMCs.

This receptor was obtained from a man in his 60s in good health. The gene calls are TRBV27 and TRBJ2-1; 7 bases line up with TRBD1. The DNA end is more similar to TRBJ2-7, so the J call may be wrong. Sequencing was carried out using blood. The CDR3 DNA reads TGTGCCAGCAGTTTAGACTCGACAGGGCTCTCCTACAATGAGCAGTACTTC. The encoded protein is CASSLDSTGLSYNEQYF.